This TCR beta chain was observed in a study of T-cell reconstitution after alpha-beta-depleted transplantation in children. The CDR3 is made up of 13 amino acids. Trimming pared 3 bases from V and 9 bases from J, leaving 12 bases between. The germline V gene encodes CDR1 MDHEN and CDR2 SYDVKM. This clonotype was found a few times. The TCRbeta library was prepared with unique molecular identifiers. TCRdb used MiXCR to reprocess the PCR reads, holding one entry per CDR3 protein. The data hold 500,000 or so distinct CDR3 sequences, with approximately 30% observed a single time. Sequenced here: PBMCs from the stem cell graft donor, sampled from the stem cell graft. The sequence derives from a human donor who donated a stem cell graft to a child with aplastic anemia. The V call is TRBV28, the J call TRBJ1-5; D remains ambiguous. The CDR3 region is CASSFLAGRPQHF. CDR3 DNA: TGTGCCAGCAGTTTCCTCGCGGGTCGGCCCCAGCATTTT.